These 21 T cell receptor beta chains originate from one sample sequenced in a study of CD8 T cells in ankylosing spondylitis. Broader study findings: A motif of under 10 highly homologous TCR beta variants was seen as apparently characteristic of ankylosing spondylitis blood.

MiXCR, applied by TCRdb to the 5' RACE reads, yields one record per CDR3 protein. The data contain a few hundred thousand distinct CDR3 sequences, roughly 17% of them singletons. Antigen specificity for these receptors is unknown. Material: blood, either unsorted or a sorted T cell fraction (not recorded which). These receptors were obtained from a male donor with ankylosing spondylitis.

Only a few counts were recorded for this clonotype. V is TRBV20-1 and J is TRBJ2-1, with 9 bases that match TRBD2. The V gene end was trimmed by 5 bases and the J gene end by 13 bases; junction bases not matched to a gene: 6. The germline V gene encodes CDR1 DFQATT and CDR2 SNEGSKA (reference sequence). This CDR3 region has 11 residues. The CDR3 sequence is CSASSGKGQFF. The CDR3 coding sequence is TGCAGTGCTTCTAGCGGGAAAGGTCAGTTCTTC.

CDR3 sequence: CATSREEGLGSSNEQFF. As DNA, the CDR3 is TGTGCCACCAGCAGAGAGGAGGGGCTAGGTTCATCGAATGAGCAGTTCTTC. This sequence joins TRBV15 and TRBJ2-1; TRBD2 might be the D (6 bases). Germline V CDR1 and CDR2: LNHNV, YYDKDF (reference sequence). V gave up 0 bases and J gave up 7 bases, with 19 bases separating them. The CDR3 runs to 17 residues.

The chain has TRBV19 and TRBJ2-3; 9 bases align to TRBD2. V lost 10 bases and J lost 3; bases outside the gene matches: 11. The length of the CDR3 is 15 residues. The V gene's germline CDR1 is LNHDA and CDR2 SQIVND (reference sequence). The DNA of the CDR3 is TGTGCCACCTCGCGAGCTAGCGGGATAACAGATACGCAGTATTTT. Translated: CATSRASGITDTQYF.

This clonotype was detected a few times. The J gene is TRBJ1-1, the V gene TRBV18; 9 bases match TRBD1. V was clipped by 3 bases and J by 3 bases; unmatched bases: 5. Per germline, CDR1 KGHSH and CDR2 LQKENI. This CDR3 spans 15 amino acids. The CDR3 DNA reads TGTGCCAGCTCACCCCTTGACAGGGGGGACACTGAAGCTTTCTTT. The encoded protein is CASSPLDRGDTEAFF.

This clonotype was recorded many times. The V call is TRBV20-1, the J call TRBJ1-1; D is unclear. The germline gives CDR1 DFQATT, CDR2 SNEGSKA (reference sequence). Trimming removed 7 bases from V and 2 bases from J, with 8 bases in between. This CDR3 region has 11 residues. As DNA, the CDR3 is TGCAGTGTATGGGTCAACACTGAAGCTTTCTTT. Translated, it gives CSVWVNTEAFF.

The chain has TRBV3-1 and TRBJ2-2; possibly TRBD2 for D (7 bases). The CDR3 is made up of 16 amino acids. V was cut by 1 base and J by 4 bases, with 13 bases left in between. Per the germline V gene, CDR1 is LGHDT and CDR2 is YNNKEL (reference sequence). The CDR3: CASSQGGGRSTGELFF. CDR3 in DNA: TGTGCCAGCAGCCAAGGGGGGGGCCGGAGCACCGGGGAGCTGTTTTTT.

V usage is TRBV11-2 and J usage is TRBJ2-1; D gene unclear. Germline CDR1 reads SGHAT; CDR2 reads FQNNGV. This CDR3 contains 15 residues. The V gene lost 4 bases and the J gene lost 0 bases, with 10 bases spanning the gap. The CDR3 nucleotides are TGTGCCAGCAGCTCAACGGTGAGCTCCTACAATGAGCAGTTCTTC. This sequence encodes CASSSTVSSYNEQFF. The full variable domain, its missing parts supplied by reference TRBV11-2 and TRBJ2-1, is EAGVAQSPRYKIIEKRQSVAFWCNPISGHATLYWYQQILGQGPKLLIQFQNNGVVDDSQLPKDRFSAERLKGVDSTLKIQPAKLEDSAVYLCASSSTVSSYNEQFFGPGTRLTVL.

This clonotype was counted only a few times. The chain links TRBV12-3 or TRBV12-4 to TRBJ1-4; D is uncertain. The V gene lost 3 bases and the J gene lost 0 bases, with 11 bases spanning the gap. The CDR3 is made up of 16 amino acids. For the CDR3, the DNA is TGTGCCAGCAGTTTGGAGGGCCCCTCAACTAATGAAAAACTGTTTTTT. Its protein product is CASSLEGPSTNEKLFF.

This clonotype was counted between two and nine times. The chain combines TRBV4-2 with TRBJ1-4; no reliable D call. The germline V gene has CDR1 LGHNA and CDR2 YNFKEQ. CDR3 size: 15 residues. The V gene lost 3 bases and the J gene lost 4 bases, with 12 bases spanning the gap. CDR3 DNA sequence: TGTGCCAGCAGCCAGCCCCAAGGTGATAATGAAAAACTGTTTTTT. This encodes CASSQPQGDNEKLFF.

V usage is TRBV3-1 and J usage is TRBJ2-7; D is ambiguous. The CDR3 has 13 residues. Germline V gene sequence: CDR1 LGHDT, CDR2 YNNKEL (reference sequence). Trimming left V 4 bases short and J 2 bases short, with 9 bases between. The CDR3 sequence is CASSPRGTYEQYF. The CDR3 DNA is TGTGCCAGCAGCCCCCGAGGTACCTACGAGCAGTACTTC.

This rearrangement joins TRBV6-1 to TRBJ2-7; TRBD1 might be the D (6 bases). The CDR3 consists of 14 residues. The germline V and J ends were trimmed by 4 bases and 3 bases, with 13 bases remaining between them. Germline V gene data show CDR1 as MNHNS and CDR2 as SASEGT. This CDR3 is CASSGRQGNYEQYF. The CDR3 region has the DNA TGTGCCAGCAGTGGACGGCAGGGGAACTACGAGCAGTACTTC.

The chain carries TRBV20-1 and TRBJ2-5, with D uncertain. Germline assignment: CDR1 DFQATT and CDR2 SNEGSKA (reference sequence). V dropped 3 bases and J dropped 8 bases, with 10 bases sitting between them. This CDR3 is 11 amino acids long. The CDR3 DNA reads TGCAGTGCTAGTAGAGAAAGCACCCAGTACTTC. Translating gives CSASRESTQYF.

The genes are TRBV7-8 and TRBJ2-3; 9 bases map to TRBD1. The germline CDR1 and CDR2 sequences are SGHVS and FQNEAQ. The CDR3 sequence is 15 residues long. V was clipped by 5 bases and J by 1 base; unmatched bases: 4. Here the CDR3 DNA reads TGTGCCAGCAGCCGCCGGGACAGGGGCACAGATACGCAGTATTTT. Its translation is CASSRRDRGTDTQYF.

This clonotype was counted ten times or more. J is TRBJ2-7 and V is TRBV20-1; D possibly corresponds to TRBD1 (6 bases). V shed 5 bases and J shed 4 bases, with 15 bases lying between them. The length of the CDR3 is 13 residues. Germline V lookup: CDR1 DFQATT, CDR2 SNEGSKA (reference sequence). The CDR3 here is CSALGQQVYEQYF. CDR3 DNA sequence: TGCAGTGCTCTCGGACAGCAGGTTTACGAGCAGTACTTC.

V usage is TRBV15 and J usage is TRBJ2-5; D is ambiguous. Trimming stripped 0 bases from V and 5 bases from J, with 4 bases between. The CDR3 totals 12 residues. Per the germline V gene, CDR1 is LNHNV and CDR2 is YYDKDF (reference sequence). The CDR3 nucleotides are TGTGCCACCAGCAGAGATTCGGAGACCCAGTACTTC. As protein: CATSRDSETQYF. Using reference TRBV15 and TRBJ2-5 for the parts outside the CDR3, the full variable domain is DAMVIQNPRYQVTQFGKPVTLSCSQTLNHNVMYWYQQKSSQAPKLLFHYYDKDFNNEADTPDNFQSRRPNTSFCFLDIRSPGLGDTAMYLCATSRDSETQYFGPGTRLLVL.

This clonotype was counted only a few times. The chain employs TRBV6-1 and TRBJ2-3; D remains unclear. Trimming left V 6 bases short and J 4 bases short, with 14 bases between. The germline gives CDR1 MNHNS, CDR2 SASEGT. This CDR3 has 14 amino acids. The CDR3, as DNA: TGTGCCAGCAGGAGACTGTTGCGAGCAGATACGCAGTATTTT. Translating gives CASRRLLRADTQYF.

The gene calls are TRBV14 and TRBJ2-7; TRBD2 might be the D (7 bases). The CDR3 has 14 residues. CDR1 and CDR2 (germline): SGHDN, FVKESK. Trimming shortened V by 5 bases and J by 2 bases, and 13 bases separated the two germline ends. The CDR3 DNA reads TGTGCCAGCAGCTCTCTAGGGGGGGCCTACGAGCAGTACTTC. The encoded protein is CASSSLGGAYEQYF.

This clonotype was observed a few times. The chain employs TRBV29-1 and TRBJ2-7; the D gene is possibly TRBD1 (5 bases). This CDR3 region has 15 residues. Germline V gives CDR1 SQVTM, CDR2 ANQGSEA. Trimming pared 4 bases from V and 0 bases from J, leaving 16 bases between. This CDR3 is CSVGTGKWSSYEQYF. The CDR3, as DNA: TGCAGCGTTGGAACAGGAAAGTGGAGCTCCTACGAGCAGTACTTC.

The rearrangement uses TRBV6-1 and TRBJ1-5, with D perhaps TRBD1 (6 bases). Trimming left V 10 bases short and J 2 bases short, with 15 bases between. Per the germline V gene, CDR1 is MNHNS and CDR2 is SASEGT. The CDR3 spans 14 residues. The CDR3 DNA follows: TGTGCCACCGCGAGGGGGACGGGCAATCAGCCCCAGCATTTT. Protein: CATARGTGNQPQHF.

The rearrangement uses TRBV2 and TRBJ1-4; D is unclear. Germline V CDR1 and CDR2: SNHLY, FYNNEI. Deletions cut 6 bases from V and 3 bases from J, with 14 bases between. The CDR3 loop spans 15 amino acids. This chain's CDR3 is CASRASGAPNEKLFF. CDR3 DNA sequence: TGTGCCAGCAGAGCCTCAGGAGCACCTAATGAAAAACTGTTTTTT.

This clonotype occurred a few times. This rearrangement joins TRBV7-9 to TRBJ2-1; either TRBD1 or TRBD2 may supply D (5 bases each). The germline CDR1 and CDR2 sequences are SEHNR and FQNEAQ (reference sequence). Trimming cost V 1 base and J 9 bases, with 13 bases left between them. This CDR3 comprises 14 residues. The CDR3 loop is CASSLGGSRGEQFF. CDR3 in DNA: TGTGCCAGCAGCTTAGGGGGGAGTAGGGGTGAGCAGTTCTTC.